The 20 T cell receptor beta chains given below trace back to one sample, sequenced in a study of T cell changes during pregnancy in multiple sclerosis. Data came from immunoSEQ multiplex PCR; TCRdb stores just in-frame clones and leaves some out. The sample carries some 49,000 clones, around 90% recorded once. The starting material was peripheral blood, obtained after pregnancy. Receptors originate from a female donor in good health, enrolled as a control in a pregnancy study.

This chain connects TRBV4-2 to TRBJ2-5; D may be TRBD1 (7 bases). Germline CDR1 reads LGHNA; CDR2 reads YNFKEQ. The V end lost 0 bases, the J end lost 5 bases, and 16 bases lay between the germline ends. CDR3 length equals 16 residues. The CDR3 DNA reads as TGTGCCAGCAGCCAAGATCAGGAGGGGGCCGGGGAGACCCAGTACTTC. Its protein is CASSQDQEGAGETQYF.

CDR3 DNA: TGTGCCAGCAGCTCACTAGCGGGGGGGCCAGATACGCAGTATTTT. Translated: CASSSLAGGPDTQYF. The chain recombines TRBV6-4 with TRBJ2-3, with 13 bases identical to TRBD2. The junction had 4 bases not matched to a gene; V was cut back by 6 bases and J by 4 bases. This CDR3 region has 15 residues. Germline CDR1 and CDR2: MRHNA and SNTAGT.

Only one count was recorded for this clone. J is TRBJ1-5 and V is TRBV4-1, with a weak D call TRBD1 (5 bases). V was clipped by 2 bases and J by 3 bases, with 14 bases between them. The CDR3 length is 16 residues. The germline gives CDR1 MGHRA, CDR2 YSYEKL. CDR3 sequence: CASSQPGLGPNQPQHF. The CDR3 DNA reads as TGCGCCAGCAGCCAACCAGGGCTGGGTCCCAATCAGCCCCAGCATTTT.

This CDR3 reads CASSQTGNTEAFF. In DNA, the CDR3 is TGTGCCAGCAGCCAGACGGGGAACACTGAAGCTTTCTTT. This chain uses TRBV9 with TRBJ1-1, with D uncertain. The CDR3 runs 13 residues. Germline lookup yields CDR1 SGDLS and CDR2 YYNGEE. With 4 bases removed from V and 1 base from J, the gap between germline ends came to 8 bases.

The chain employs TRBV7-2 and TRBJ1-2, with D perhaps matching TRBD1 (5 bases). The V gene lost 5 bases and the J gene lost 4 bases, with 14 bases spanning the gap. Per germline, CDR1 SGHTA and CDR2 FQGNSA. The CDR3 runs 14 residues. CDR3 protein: CASSPGLKSYGYTF. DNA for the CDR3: TGTGCCAGCAGCCCAGGGCTCAAATCCTATGGCTACACCTTC.

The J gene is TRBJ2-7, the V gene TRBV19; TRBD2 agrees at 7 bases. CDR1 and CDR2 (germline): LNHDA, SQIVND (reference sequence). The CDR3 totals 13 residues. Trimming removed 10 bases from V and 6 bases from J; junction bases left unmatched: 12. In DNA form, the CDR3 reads TGTGCCATCATGGGGGGGACTCTCGGCGAGCAGTACTTC. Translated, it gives CAIMGGTLGEQYF. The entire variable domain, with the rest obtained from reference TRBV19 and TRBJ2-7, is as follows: DGGITQSPKYLFRKEGQNVTLSCEQNLNHDAMYWYRQDPGQGLRLIYYSQIVNDFQKGDIAEGYSVSREKKESFPLTVTSAQKNPTAFYLCAIMGGTLGEQYFGPGTRLTVT.

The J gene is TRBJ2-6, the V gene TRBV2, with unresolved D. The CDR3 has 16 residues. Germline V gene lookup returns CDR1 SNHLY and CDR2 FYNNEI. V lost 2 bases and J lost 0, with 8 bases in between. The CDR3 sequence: CASSEPVFSGANVLTF. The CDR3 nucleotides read TGTGCCAGCAGTGAACCCGTCTTCTCTGGGGCCAACGTCCTGACTTTC.

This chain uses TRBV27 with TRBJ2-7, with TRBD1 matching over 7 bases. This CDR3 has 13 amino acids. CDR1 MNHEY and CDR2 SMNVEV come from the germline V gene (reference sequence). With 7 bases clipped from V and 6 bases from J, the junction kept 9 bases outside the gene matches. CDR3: CASNTGDTGEQYF. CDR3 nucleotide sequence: TGTGCCAGCAACACAGGGGACACTGGCGAGCAGTACTTC.

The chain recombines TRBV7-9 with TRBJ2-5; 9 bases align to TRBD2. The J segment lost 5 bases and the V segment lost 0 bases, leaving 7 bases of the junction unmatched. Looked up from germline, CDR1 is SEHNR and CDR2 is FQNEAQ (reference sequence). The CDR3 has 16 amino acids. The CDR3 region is CASSLAAGGPGETQYF. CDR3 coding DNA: TGTGCCAGCAGCTTAGCCGCGGGAGGGCCCGGGGAGACCCAGTACTTC.

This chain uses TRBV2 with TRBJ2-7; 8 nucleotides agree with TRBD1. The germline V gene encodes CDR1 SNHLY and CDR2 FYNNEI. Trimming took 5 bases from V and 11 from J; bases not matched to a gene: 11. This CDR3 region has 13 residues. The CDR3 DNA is TGTGCCAGCAGTTCTTACCGGGACAGGTGGGAGTACTTC. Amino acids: CASSSYRDRWEYF.

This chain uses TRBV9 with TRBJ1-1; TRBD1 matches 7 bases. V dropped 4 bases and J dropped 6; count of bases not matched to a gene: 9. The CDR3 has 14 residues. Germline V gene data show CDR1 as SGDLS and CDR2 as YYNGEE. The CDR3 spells CASSLTGDRAEAFF. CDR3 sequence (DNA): TGTGCCAGCAGCCTAACAGGGGATCGGGCTGAAGCTTTCTTT.

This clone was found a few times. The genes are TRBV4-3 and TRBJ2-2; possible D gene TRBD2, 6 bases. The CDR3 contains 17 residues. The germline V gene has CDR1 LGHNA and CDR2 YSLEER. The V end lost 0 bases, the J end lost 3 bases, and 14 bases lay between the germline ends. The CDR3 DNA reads TGCGCCAGCAGCCAAGATCCCTCGGGGGATGACACCGGGGAGCTGTTTTTT. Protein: CASSQDPSGDDTGELFF.

CDR3: CASSQETQNYGYTF. DNA of the CDR3: TGCGCCAGCAGCCAAGAGACACAGAACTATGGCTACACCTTC. The V gene is TRBV4-3, the J gene TRBJ1-2; D is undetermined. The V and J ends lost 0 bases and 2 bases respectively, with 7 bases between them. The CDR3 has 14 amino acids. Germline V gives CDR1 LGHNA, CDR2 YSLEER.

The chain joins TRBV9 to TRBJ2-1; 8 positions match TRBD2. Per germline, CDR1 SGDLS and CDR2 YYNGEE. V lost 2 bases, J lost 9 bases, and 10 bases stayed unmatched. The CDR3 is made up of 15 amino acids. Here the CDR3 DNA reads TGTGCCAGCAGCGTTTATCGGGAGGGAATCAGTGAGCAGTTCTTC. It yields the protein CASSVYREGISEQFF.

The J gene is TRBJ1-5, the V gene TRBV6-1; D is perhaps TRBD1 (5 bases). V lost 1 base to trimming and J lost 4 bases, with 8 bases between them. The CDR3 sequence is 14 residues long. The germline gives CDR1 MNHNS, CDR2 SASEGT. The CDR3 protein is CASSEGGWNQPQHF. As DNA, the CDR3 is TGTGCCAGCAGTGAAGGGGGCTGGAATCAGCCCCAGCATTTT.

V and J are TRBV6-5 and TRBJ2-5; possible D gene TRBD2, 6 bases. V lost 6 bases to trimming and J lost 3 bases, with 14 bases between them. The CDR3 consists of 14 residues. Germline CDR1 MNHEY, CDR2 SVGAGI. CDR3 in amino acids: CASRRTRREETQYF. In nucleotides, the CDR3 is TGTGCCAGCAGGAGGACACGGAGGGAAGAGACCCAGTACTTC.

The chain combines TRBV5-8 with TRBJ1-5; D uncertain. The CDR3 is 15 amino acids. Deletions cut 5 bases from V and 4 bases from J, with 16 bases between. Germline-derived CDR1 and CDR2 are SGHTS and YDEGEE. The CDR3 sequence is CASSLGFRSNQPQHF. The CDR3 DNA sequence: TGTGCCAGCAGTCTGGGCTTCAGGTCAAATCAGCCCCAGCATTTT.

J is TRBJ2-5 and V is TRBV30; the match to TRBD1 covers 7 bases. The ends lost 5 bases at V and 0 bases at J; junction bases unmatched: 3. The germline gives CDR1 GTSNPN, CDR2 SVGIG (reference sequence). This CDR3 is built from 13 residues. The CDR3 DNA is TGTGCCTGGGGAACAGGGGACCAAGAGACCCAGTACTTC. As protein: CAWGTGDQETQYF.

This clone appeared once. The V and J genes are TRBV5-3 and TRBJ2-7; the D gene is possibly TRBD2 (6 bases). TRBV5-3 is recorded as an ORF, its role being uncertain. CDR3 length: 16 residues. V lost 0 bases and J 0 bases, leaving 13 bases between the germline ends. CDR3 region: CARSLATGTYSYEQYF. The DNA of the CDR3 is TGTGCCAGAAGCTTGGCGACCGGGACTTACTCCTACGAGCAGTACTTC.

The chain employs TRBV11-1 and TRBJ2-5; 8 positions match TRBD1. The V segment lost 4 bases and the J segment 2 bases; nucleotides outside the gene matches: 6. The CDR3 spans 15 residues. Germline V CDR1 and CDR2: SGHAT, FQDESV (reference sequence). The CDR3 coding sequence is TGTGCCAGCAGCTCGTCCGGGACAGGACAAGAGACCCAGTACTTC. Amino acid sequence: CASSSSGTGQETQYF.